The TCR beta chain described here comes from a study of monozygotic twins with inflammatory bowel disease. Regarding the study as a whole: IBD patients showed reduced TCRbeta diversity (inverse Simpson) versus healthy co-twins. Among IBD patients, fewer clonotypes were shared with others than among healthy twins, especially with disease activity.

Every sample had its cDNA made across eight separate reactions. A template switching step added UMIs, each with a 6-nucleotide sample barcode. TCRdb reprocessed the 5' RACE reads, with one entry per CDR3 protein and no DNA. The sample data list about 210,000 distinct CDR3 sequences. The CDR3 has 15 residues. The germline V gene encodes CDR1 LNHDA and CDR2 SQIVND (reference sequence). A remark on this clonotype: No antigen is known for it.

The sample was blood. This receptor was identified in a human donor with ulcerative colitis or Crohn's disease, or a healthy co-twin of an affected twin (not recorded which). The rearrangement uses TRBV19 and TRBJ1-4. The CDR3 sequence: CASRKQTSTNEKLFF.